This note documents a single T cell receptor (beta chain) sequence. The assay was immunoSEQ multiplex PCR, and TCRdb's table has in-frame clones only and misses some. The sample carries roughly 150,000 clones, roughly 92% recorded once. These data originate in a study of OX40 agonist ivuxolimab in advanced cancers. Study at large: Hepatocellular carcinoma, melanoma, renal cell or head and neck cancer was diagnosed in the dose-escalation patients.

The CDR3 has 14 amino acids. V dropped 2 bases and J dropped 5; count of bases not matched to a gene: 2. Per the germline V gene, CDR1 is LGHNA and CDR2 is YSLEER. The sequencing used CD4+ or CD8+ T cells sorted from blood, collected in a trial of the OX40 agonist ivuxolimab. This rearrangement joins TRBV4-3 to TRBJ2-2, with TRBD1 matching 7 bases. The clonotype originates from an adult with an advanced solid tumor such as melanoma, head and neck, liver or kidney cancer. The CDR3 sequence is CASSQPQGTGELFF. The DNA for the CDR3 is TGCGCCAGCAGCCAACCACAGGGGACCGGGGAGCTGTTTTTT.